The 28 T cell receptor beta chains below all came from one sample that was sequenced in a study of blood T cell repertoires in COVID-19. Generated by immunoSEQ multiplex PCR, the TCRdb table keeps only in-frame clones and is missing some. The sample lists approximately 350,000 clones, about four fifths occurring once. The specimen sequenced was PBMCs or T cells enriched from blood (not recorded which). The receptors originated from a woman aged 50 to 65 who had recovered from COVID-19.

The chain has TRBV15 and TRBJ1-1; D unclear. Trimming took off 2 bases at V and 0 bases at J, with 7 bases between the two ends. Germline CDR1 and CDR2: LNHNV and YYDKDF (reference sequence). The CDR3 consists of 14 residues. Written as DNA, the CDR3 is TGTGCCACCAGCAGAAAAAGCTTGAACACTGAAGCTTTCTTT. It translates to CATSRKSLNTEAFF.

The CDR3 region has the DNA TGTGCCAGCAGCGAAAACGCAGGACTTACGAACGGGGAGCTGTTTTTT. This codes for CASSENAGLTNGELFF. The chain combines TRBV7-2 with TRBJ2-2; D is possibly TRBD2 (5 bases). There are 16 residues in the CDR3. Per germline, CDR1 SGHTA and CDR2 FQGNSA. The V and J ends lost 5 bases and 7 bases respectively, with 20 bases between them.

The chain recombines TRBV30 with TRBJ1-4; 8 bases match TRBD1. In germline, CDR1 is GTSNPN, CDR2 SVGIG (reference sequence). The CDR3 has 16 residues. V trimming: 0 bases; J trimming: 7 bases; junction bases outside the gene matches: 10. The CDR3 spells CAWSVGIPGTGEKLFF. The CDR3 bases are TGTGCCTGGAGTGTAGGGATACCAGGGACAGGTGAAAAACTGTTTTTT. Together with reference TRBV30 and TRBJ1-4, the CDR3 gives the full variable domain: SQTIHQWPATLVQPVGSPLSLECTVEGTSNPNLYWYRQAAGRGLQLLFYSVGIGQISSEVPQNLSASRPQDRQFILSSKKLLLSDSGFYLCAWSVGIPGTGEKLFFGSGTQLSVL.

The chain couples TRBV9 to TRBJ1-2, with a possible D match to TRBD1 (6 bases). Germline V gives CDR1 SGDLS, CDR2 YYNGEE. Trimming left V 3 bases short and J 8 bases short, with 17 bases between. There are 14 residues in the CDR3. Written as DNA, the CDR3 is TGTGCCAGCAGCGCCGACCCGACAGGCCGGGGCTACACCTTC. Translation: CASSADPTGRGYTF.

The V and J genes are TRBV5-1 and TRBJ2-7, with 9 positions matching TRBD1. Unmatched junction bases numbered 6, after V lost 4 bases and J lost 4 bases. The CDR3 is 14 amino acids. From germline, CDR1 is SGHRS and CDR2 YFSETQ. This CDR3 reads CASSGTGSGYEQYF. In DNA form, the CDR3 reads TGCGCCAGCAGCGGGACAGGGTCGGGTTACGAGCAGTACTTC. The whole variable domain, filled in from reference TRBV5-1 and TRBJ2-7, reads KAGVTQTPRYLIKTRGQQVTLSCSPISGHRSVSWYQQTPGQGLQFLFEYFSETQRNKGNFPGRFSGRQFSNSRSEMNVSTLELGDSALYLCASSGTGSGYEQYFGPGTRLTVT.

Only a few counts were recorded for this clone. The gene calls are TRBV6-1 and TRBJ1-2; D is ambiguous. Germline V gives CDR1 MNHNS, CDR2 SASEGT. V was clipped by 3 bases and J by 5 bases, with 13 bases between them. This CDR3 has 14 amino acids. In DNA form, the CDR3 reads TGTGCCAGCAGTGATCAAGCGGACGTTTATGGCTACACCTTC. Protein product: CASSDQADVYGYTF.

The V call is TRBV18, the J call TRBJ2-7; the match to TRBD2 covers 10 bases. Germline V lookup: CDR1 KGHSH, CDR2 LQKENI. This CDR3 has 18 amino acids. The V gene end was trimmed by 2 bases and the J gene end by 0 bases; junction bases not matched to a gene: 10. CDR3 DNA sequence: TGTGCCAGCTCACCAGTCCTAGCGGGGGCTACTGGCTCCTACGAGCAGTACTTC. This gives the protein CASSPVLAGATGSYEQYF.

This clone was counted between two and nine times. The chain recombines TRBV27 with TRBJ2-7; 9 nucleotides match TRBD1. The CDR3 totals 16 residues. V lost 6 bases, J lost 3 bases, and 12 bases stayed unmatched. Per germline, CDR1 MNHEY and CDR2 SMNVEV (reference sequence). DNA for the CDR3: TGTGCCAGCAGCCCTGCTCGAACAGGGGGCGGCTACGAGCAGTACTTC. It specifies CASSPARTGGGYEQYF.

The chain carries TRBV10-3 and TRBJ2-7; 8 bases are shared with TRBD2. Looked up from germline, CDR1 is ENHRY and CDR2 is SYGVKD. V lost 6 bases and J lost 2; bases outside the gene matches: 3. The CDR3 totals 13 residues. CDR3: CAIRTSVTYEQYF. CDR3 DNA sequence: TGTGCCATCAGGACTAGCGTAACCTACGAGCAGTACTTC.

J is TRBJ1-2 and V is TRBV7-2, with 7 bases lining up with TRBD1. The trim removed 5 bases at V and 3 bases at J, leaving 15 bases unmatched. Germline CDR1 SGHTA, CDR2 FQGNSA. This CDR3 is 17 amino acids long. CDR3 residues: CASSAGGTEAIYYGYTF. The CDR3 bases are TGTGCCAGCAGCGCGGGCGGGACAGAGGCGATCTACTATGGCTACACCTTC. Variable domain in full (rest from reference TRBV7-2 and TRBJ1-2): GAGVSQSPSNKVTEKGKDVELRCDPISGHTALYWYRQSLGQGLEFLIYFQGNSAPDKSGLPSDRFSAERTGGSVSTLTIQRTQQEDSAVYLCASSAGGTEAIYYGYTFGSGTRLTVV.

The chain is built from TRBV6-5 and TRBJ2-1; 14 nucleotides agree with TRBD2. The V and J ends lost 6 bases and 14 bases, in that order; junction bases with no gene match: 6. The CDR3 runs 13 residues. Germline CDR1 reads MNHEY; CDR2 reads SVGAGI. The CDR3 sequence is CASRTGTSGGEFF. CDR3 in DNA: TGTGCCAGCAGGACCGGGACTAGCGGGGGAGAGTTCTTC.

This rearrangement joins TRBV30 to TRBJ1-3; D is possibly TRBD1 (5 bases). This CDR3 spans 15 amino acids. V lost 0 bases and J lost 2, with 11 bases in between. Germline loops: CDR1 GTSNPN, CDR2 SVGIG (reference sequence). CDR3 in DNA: TGTGCCTGGAGTGTACGGAGGGGAACTGGAAACACCATATATTTT. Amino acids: CAWSVRRGTGNTIYF.

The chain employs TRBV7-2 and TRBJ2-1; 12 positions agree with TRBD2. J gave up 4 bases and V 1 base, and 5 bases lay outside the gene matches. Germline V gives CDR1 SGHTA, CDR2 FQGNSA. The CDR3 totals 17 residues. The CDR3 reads CASSLVALAGGYNEQFF. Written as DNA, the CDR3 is TGTGCCAGCAGCTTAGTCGCCCTAGCGGGGGGGTACAATGAGCAGTTCTTC.

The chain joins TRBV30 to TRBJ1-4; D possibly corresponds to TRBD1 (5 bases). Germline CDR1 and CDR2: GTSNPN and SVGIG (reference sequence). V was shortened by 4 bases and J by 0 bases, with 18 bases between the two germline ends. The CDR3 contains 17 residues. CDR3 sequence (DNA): TGTGCCTGGAATGGGGCAGGCGACTCGTCAACTAATGAAAAACTGTTTTTT. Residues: CAWNGAGDSSTNEKLFF.

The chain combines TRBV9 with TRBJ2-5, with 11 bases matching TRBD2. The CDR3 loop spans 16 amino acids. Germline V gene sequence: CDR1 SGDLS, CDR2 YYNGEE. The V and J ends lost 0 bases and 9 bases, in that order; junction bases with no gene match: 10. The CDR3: CASSVDSGGGPGSQYF. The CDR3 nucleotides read TGTGCCAGCAGCGTAGATAGCGGGGGGGGACCCGGGTCCCAGTACTTC.

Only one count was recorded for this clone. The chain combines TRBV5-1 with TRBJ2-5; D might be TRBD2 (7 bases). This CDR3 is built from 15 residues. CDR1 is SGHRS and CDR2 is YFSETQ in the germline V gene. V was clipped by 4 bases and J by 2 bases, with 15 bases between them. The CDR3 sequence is CASSPLGGLQETQYF. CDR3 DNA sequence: TGCGCCAGCAGCCCCCTCGGGGGGCTACAAGAGACCCAGTACTTC.

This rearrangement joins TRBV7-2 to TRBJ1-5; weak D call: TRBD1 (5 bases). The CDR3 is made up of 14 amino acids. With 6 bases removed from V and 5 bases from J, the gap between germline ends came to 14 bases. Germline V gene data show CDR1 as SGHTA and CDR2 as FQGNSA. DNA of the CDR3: TGTGCCAGCAGTTCCGTTTGGGGGGATCAGCCCCAGCATTTT. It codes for CASSSVWGDQPQHF.

The DNA for the CDR3 is TGCGCCAGCAGCTTGTCCCGGACAGGGAGCGAAAAACTGTTTTTT. Its translation: CASSLSRTGSEKLFF. The chain employs TRBV5-1 and TRBJ1-4; TRBD1 aligns across 8 bases. Germline CDR1 and CDR2: SGHRS and YFSETQ. After removal of 1 base from V and 8 bases from J, the junction contained 7 bases not matched to a gene. The CDR3 sequence is 15 residues long.

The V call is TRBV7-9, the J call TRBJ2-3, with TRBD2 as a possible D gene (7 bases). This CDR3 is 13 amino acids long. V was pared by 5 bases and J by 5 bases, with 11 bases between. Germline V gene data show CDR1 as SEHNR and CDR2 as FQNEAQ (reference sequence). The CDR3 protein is CASSRGALDTQYF. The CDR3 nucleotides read TGTGCCAGCAGCCGGGGGGCCCTAGATACGCAGTATTTT. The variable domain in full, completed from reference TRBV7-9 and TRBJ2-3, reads DTGVSQNPRHKITKRGQNVTFRCDPISEHNRLYWYRQTLGQGPEFLTYFQNEAQLEKSRLLSDRFSAERPKGSFSTLEIQRTEQGDSAMYLCASSRGALDTQYFGPGTRLTVL.

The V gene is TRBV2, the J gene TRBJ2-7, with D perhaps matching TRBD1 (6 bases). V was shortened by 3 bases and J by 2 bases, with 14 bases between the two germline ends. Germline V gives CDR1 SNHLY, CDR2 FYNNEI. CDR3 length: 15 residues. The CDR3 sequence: CASSEYGGTAYEQYF. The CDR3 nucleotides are TGTGCCAGCAGTGAGTATGGGGGCACGGCCTACGAGCAGTACTTC. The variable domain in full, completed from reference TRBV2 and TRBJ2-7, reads EPEVTQTPSHQVTQMGQEVILRCVPISNHLYFYWYRQILGQKVEFLVSFYNNEISEKSEIFDDQFSVERPDGSNFTLKIRSTKLEDSAMYFCASSEYGGTAYEQYFGPGTRLTVT.

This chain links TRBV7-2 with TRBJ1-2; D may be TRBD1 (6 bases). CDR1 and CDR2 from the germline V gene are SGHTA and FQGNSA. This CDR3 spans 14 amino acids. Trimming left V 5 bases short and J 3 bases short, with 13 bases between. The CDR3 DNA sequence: TGTGCCAGCAGCACGTGGACAGTGGACTATGGCTACACCTTC. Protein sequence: CASSTWTVDYGYTF. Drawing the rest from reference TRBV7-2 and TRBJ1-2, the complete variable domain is GAGVSQSPSNKVTEKGKDVELRCDPISGHTALYWYRQSLGQGLEFLIYFQGNSAPDKSGLPSDRFSAERTGGSVSTLTIQRTQQEDSAVYLCASSTWTVDYGYTFGSGTRLTVV.

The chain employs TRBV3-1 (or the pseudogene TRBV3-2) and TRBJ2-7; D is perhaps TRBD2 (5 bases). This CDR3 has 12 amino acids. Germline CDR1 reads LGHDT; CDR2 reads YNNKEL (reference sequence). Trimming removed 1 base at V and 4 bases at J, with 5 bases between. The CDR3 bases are TGTGCCAGCAGCCAAGCGGGGTACGAGCAGTACTTC. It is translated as CASSQAGYEQYF.

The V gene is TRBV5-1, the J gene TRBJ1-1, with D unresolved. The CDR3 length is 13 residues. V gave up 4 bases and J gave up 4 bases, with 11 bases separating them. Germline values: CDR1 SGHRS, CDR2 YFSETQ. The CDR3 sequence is CASSLEVGTEAFF. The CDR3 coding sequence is TGCGCCAGCAGCCTCGAGGTGGGCACTGAAGCTTTCTTT.

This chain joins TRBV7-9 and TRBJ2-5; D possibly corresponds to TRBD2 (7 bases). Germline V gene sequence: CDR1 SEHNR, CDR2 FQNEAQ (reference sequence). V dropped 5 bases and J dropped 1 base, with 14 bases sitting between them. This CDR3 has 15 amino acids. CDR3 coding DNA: TGTGCCAGCAGCCCTAGGGGGGGAACCCAAGAGACCCAGTACTTC. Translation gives CASSPRGGTQETQYF.

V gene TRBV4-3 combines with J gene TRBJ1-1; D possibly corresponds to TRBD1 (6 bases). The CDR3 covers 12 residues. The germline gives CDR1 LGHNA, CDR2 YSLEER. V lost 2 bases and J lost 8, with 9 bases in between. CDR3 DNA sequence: TGCGCCAGCAGCCAACCTACAGGGGAAGCTTTCTTT. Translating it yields CASSQPTGEAFF.

The CDR3 nucleotides are TGTGCCAGCAGTGAAGCCGCCCGACAGGGCTATGGCTACACCTTC. It specifies CASSEAARQGYGYTF. The chain carries TRBV6-1 and TRBJ1-2, with 7 bases aligning to TRBD1. CDR3 size: 15 residues. The V gene's germline CDR1 is MNHNS and CDR2 SASEGT. The trim removed 0 bases at V and 4 bases at J, leaving 5 bases unmatched.

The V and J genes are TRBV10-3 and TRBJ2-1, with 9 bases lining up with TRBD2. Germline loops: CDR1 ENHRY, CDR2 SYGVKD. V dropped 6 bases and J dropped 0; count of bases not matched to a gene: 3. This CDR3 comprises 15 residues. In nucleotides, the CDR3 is TGTGCCATCAGCGTTAGCGGGAGCTCCTACAATGAGCAGTTCTTC. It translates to CAISVSGSSYNEQFF.

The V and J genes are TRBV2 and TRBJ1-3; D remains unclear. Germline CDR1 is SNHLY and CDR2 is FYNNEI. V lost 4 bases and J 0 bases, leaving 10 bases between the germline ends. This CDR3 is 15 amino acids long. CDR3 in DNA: TGTGCCAGCAGTGCCCAGGTCAACTCTGGAAACACCATATATTTT. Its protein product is CASSAQVNSGNTIYF.